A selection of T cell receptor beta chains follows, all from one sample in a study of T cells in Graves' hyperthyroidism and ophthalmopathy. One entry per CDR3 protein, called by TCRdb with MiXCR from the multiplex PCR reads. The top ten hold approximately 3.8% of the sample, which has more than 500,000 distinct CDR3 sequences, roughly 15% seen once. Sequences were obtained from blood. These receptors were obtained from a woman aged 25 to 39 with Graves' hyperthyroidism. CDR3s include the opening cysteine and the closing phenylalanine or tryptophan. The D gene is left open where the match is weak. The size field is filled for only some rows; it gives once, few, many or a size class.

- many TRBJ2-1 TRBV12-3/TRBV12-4 TGTGCCAGCAGTCCCCGGACCAGGGGCCTCAATGAGCAGTTCTTC CASSPRTRGLNEQFF
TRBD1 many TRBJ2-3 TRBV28 TGTGCCAGCAGAAACAGGGGTTCATCAGATACGCAGTATTTT CASRNRGSSDTQYF
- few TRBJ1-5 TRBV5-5 TGTGCCAGCAGCCCCCGGGGTAGCGGGCGGAGTCAGCCCCAGCATTTT CASSPRGSGRSQPQHF
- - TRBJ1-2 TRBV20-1 TGCAGTGCTAGCTACGAGGGTTATGGCTACACCTTC CSASYEGYGYTF
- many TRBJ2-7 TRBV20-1 TGCAGTCCTCGGGATAGGGTAACCTACGAGCAGTACTTC CSPRDRVTYEQYF
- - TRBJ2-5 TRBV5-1 TGCGCCAGCAGCTTTGGGGGGGCCGGAGAGACCCAGTACTTC CASSFGGAGETQYF
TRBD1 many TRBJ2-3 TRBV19 TGTGCCAGTAGTCCCATGACAGGGATCACAGATACGCAGTATTTT CASSPMTGITDTQYF
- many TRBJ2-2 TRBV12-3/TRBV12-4 TGTGCCAGCAGTTTCGAAGCGACCGGGGAGCTGTTTTTT CASSFEATGELFF
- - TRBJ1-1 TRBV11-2 TGTGCCAGCAGCTTAGAACGTACCGGAGGATACACTGAAGCTTTCTTT CASSLERTGGYTEAFF
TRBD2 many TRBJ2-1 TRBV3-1 TGTGCCAGCAGCCCCTACCTCGGACTAGCCAATGAGCAGTTCTTC CASSPYLGLANEQFF
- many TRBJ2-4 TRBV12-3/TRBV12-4 TGTGCCAGCACGGTTAGCGGAGGGGAAGGCAAAAACATTCAGTACTTC CASTVSGGEGKNIQYF
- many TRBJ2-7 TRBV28 TGTGCCAGCTGCCGGGAGAACTACGAGCAGTACTTC CASCRENYEQYF
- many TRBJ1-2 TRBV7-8 TGTGCCAGCAGCTTGGGGGGGAGGAGTGGCTACACCTTC CASSLGGRSGYTF
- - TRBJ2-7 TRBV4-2 TGTGCCAGCAGCCAGTTGGAGGGAGAAGCCTACGAGCAGTACTTC CASSQLEGEAYEQYF
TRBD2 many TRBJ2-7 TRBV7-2 TGTGCCAGCAGCCCCCATGTAGGGGAGGGCCGGGAGCAGTACTTC CASSPHVGEGREQYF
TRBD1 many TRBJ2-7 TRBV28 TGTGCCAGCAGTTTACCGGGACAGGGGGCCTACGAGCAGTACTTC CASSLPGQGAYEQYF
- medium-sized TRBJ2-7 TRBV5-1 TGCGCCAGCAGCTTGGCGGGAAACAGCCGAGAAGAGCAGTACTTC CASSLAGNSREEQYF
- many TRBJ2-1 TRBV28 TGTGCCAGCAGTTTTTTCCGCGGCAATGAGCAGTTCTTC CASSFFRGNEQFF
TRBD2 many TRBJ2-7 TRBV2 TGTGCCAGCAGTGAACTGCCCAGCGGGAGCTACGAGCAGTACTTC CASSELPSGSYEQYF
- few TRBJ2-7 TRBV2 TGTGCCAGCAGTAAAGAGACGGAGCAGTACTTC CASSKETEQYF
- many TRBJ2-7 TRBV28 TGTGCCAGCAGTTCTGAAACGACAGGCCCCTACGAGCAGTACTTC CASSSETTGPYEQYF
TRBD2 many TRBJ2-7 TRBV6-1 TGTGCCAGCAGTGCGACTAGCGGGAGGGCCGCGGGGACCTACGAGCAGTACTTC CASSATSGRAAGTYEQYF
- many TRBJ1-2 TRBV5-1 TGCGCCAGCAGCTTGTTTGGCTCGAGCGATGGCTACACCTTC CASSLFGSSDGYTF
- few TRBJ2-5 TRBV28 TGTGCCAGCGGCACTAGCAGGAGACGAGCACAAGAGACCCAGTACTTC CASGTSRRRAQETQYF
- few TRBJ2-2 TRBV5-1 TGCGCCAGCAGCTTCGGTCCACCGAACACCGGGGAGCTGTTTTTT CASSFGPPNTGELFF
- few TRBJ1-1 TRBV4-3 TGCGCCAGCAGCCAAGATGTGGGTCCCCACAAGGTCACTGAAGCTTTCTTT CASSQDVGPHKVTEAFF
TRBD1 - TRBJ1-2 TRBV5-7 TGTGCCAGCAGCTGGCAGGGGGAACACTATGGCTACACCTTC CASSWQGEHYGYTF
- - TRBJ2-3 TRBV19 TGTGCCAGTAGTACCTACTCGTTTGTCACAGATACGCAGTATTTT CASSTYSFVTDTQYF
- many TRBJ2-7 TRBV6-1 TGTGCCAGCAGTTCCCCGGACAGAACCTACGAGCAGTACTTC CASSSPDRTYEQYF
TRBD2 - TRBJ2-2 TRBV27 TGTGCCAGCAGTTCGGGACTAGCGGGAGGTCACGGGGAGCTGTTTTTT CASSSGLAGGHGELFF
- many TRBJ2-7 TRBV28 TGTGCCAGCAGTTACGGCTCCTACGAGCAGTACTTC CASSYGSYEQYF
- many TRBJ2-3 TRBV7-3 TGTGCCAGCAGCTTAGGTGGCAGGGTGAGGGAGAAAGATACGCAGTATTTT CASSLGGRVREKDTQYF
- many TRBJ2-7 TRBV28 TGTGCCAGCAGCGGGACAAAGTACGAGCAGTACTTC CASSGTKYEQYF
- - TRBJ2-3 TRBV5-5 TGTGCCAGCAATGCTGATGAGGGTCCGCAGTATTTT CASNADEGPQYF
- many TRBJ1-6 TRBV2 TGTGCCAGCAGTGTGGGTCCACCGGATTCACCCCTCCACTTT CASSVGPPDSPLHF
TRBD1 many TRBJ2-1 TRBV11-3 TGTGCCAGCAGCGCTCGGACAGGGATGGATGAGCAGTTCTTC CASSARTGMDEQFF
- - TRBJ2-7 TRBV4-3 TGCGCCAGCAGCCAGGACCATAGCGCCAGCTCCTACGAGCAGTACTTC CASSQDHSASSYEQYF
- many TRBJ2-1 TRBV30 TGTGCCTGGAGTGGGCAGGTGGGGGATGAGCAGTTCTTC CAWSGQVGDEQFF
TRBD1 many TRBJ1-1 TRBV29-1 TGCAGCGTCCACGCTACGCAGGGGGGCCCTGAAGCTTTCTTT CSVHATQGGPEAFF
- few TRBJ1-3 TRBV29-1 TGCAGCGTTGAAATGCCCGGCTCTGGAAACACCATATATTTT CSVEMPGSGNTIYF
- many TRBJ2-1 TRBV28 TGTGCCAGCAGCCCCCAGGGGAGCTCCTACAATGAGCAGTTCTTC CASSPQGSSYNEQFF
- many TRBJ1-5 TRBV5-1 TGCGCCAGCAGCGTACAGAGCGGGCAGCCCCAGCATTTT CASSVQSGQPQHF
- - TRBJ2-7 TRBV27 TGTGCCAGCAGTTCCATAACCGAACCCTACGAGCAGTACTTC CASSSITEPYEQYF
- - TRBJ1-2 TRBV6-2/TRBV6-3 TGTGCCAGCAGCCAGGCAACAGGGAGAGGTGGCTACACCTTC CASSQATGRGGYTF
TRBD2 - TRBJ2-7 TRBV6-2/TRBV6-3 TGTGCCAGCAGTTACGGGACTAGCGGGAGGCGGGACGAGCAGTACTTC CASSYGTSGRRDEQYF
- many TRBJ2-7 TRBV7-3 TGTGCCAGCAGCCCAGGGGTGGGTTACGAGCAGTACTTC CASSPGVGYEQYF
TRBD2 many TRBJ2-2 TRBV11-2 TGTGCCAGCAGCTTAGTTTTTTTAGCGGGAGACACCGGGGAGCTGTTTTTT CASSLVFLAGDTGELFF
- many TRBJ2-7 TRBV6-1 TGTGCCAGCAGTTATGGACTTAACTACGAGCAGTACTTC CASSYGLNYEQYF
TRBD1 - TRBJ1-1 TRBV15 TGTGCCACCAGCAGGGGCCGACAGGGTCCAGCTTTCTTT CATSRGRQGPAFF
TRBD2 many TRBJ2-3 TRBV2 TGTGCCAGCCGCCTAGCGGGAAGCACAGATACGCAGTATTTT CASRLAGSTDTQYF
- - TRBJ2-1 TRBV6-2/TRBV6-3 TGTGCCAGCAGTTACCCCACAGGGAAGTACAATGAGCAGTTCTTC CASSYPTGKYNEQFF
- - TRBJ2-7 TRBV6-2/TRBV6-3 TGTGCCAGCAGTCTTACGTCGGGGCCCTCCTACGTGGAGCAGTACTTC CASSLTSGPSYVEQYF
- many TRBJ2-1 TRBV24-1 TGTGCCACCAGTGATATTCCAGCGAGGGAGCAGTTCTTC CATSDIPAREQFF
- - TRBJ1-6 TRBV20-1 TGCAGTGCTAGAGTGGGAGTTTGGCAGGGGAAGGAACGTGGCAATCGATATAATTCACCCCTCCACTTT CSARVGVWQGKERGNRYNSPLHF
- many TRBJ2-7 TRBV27 TGTGCCAGCAGTTTGGGATGGCCCTACGAGCAGTACTTC CASSLGWPYEQYF
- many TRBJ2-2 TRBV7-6 TGTGCCAGCAGCCGAAGTCCGGGAGCTAACACCGGGGAGCTGTTTTTT CASSRSPGANTGELFF
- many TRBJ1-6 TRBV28 TGTGCCAGCAGTTTAGAGGGCTGGGGGTCACCCCTCCACTTT CASSLEGWGSPLHF